The following is a T cell receptor beta chain sequence with its context. No antigen is known for it. The study reverse transcribed the entire isolated RNA, so it sequenced expressed TCRB transcripts. Using immunoSEQ multiplex PCR, the repertoire was profiled, and TCRdb retains in-frame clones only, with some absent. The data hold 250,000 to 350,000 clones, with 14% observed a single time. The data originate from a study of beta chain features in type 1 diabetes. CDR1 and CDR2 from the germline V gene are LNHDA and SQIVND (reference sequence). The V end lost 7 bases, the J end lost 7 bases, and 19 bases lay between the germline ends. CDR3 length: 14 amino acids. Study results and limitations: Type 1 diabetes patients showed a moderate but significant shortening of TCRB CDR3s in all four CD4+ subsets.

Every donor provided one heparinised blood draw, which averaged approximately 100 mL. The chain is built from TRBV19 and TRBJ1-1; perhaps TRBD1 as D (6 bases). The origin of this receptor is a man under 40 in good health. The specimen was central memory CD4+ T cells from blood. The DNA for the CDR3 is TGTGCCAGTATCCGGGGGCAAGCCGAAAATGAAGCTTTCTTT. Protein sequence: CASIRGQAENEAFF.